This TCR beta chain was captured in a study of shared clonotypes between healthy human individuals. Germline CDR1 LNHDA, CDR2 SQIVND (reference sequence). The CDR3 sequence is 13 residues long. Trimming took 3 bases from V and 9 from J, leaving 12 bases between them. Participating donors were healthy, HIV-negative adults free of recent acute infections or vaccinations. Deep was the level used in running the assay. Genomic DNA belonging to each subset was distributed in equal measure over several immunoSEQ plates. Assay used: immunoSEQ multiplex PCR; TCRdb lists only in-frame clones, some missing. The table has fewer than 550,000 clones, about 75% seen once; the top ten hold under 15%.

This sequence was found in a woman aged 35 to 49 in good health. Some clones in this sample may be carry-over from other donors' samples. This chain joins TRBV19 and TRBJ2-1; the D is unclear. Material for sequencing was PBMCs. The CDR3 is CASSIHQEGEQFF. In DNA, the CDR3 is TGTGCCAGTAGTATCCACCAAGAAGGTGAGCAGTTCTTC.